This TCR beta chain is drawn from a study of T cell repertoires in cytomegalovirus infection. A single record per CDR3 protein comes from TCRdb applying MiXCR to the reads. The sample carries a few hundred thousand distinct CDR3 sequences, around a quarter recorded once. Per the germline V gene, CDR1 is KGHSH and CDR2 is LQKENI. The CDR3 runs to 16 residues. V shed 0 bases and J shed 4 bases, with 16 bases lying between them. This clonotype showed up many times. The sample was PBMCs. The sequence was obtained from a human donor in good health (CMV status not recorded). Some clones in this sample may be carry-over from other donors' samples. The chain carries TRBV18 and TRBJ2-7; TRBD1 might be the D (6 bases). CDR3 in amino acids: CASSPPGTGKGYEQYF. CDR3 DNA: TGTGCCAGCTCACCACCGGGAACAGGGAAGGGGTACGAGCAGTACTTC.